Sequencing of this T cell receptor (beta chain) was carried out in a study of blood T cell repertoires in COVID-19. On the study more broadly: Acute and convalescent COVID-19 samples came from the United States, Italy and Spain. From T cells, B-cell-depleted T cells, or PBMCs came the material, which was cDNA or gDNA.

Per the study methods: Reference gene primer amplification gave estimated nucleated cell counts. Clones were sequenced by immunoSEQ multiplex PCR, and TCRdb holds only the in-frame ones, with some missing. The V and J calls and the clone size are those of that table, but D and trimming were determined from the DNA. Of about 41,000 clones listed, about 81% were seen once; the top ten hold roughly 38%. The sequence derives from a middle-aged man with active or convalescent COVID-19. Sequenced material: peripheral blood.

This chain's CDR3 is CASSEYGGRTTDTQYF. CDR3 in DNA: TGTGCCAGCAGTGAATACGGCGGGAGGACCACAGATACGCAGTATTTT. This sequence joins TRBV2 and TRBJ2-3; 8 bases fit TRBD2. The V gene's germline CDR1 is SNHLY and CDR2 FYNNEI. There are 16 residues in the CDR3. The V and J ends lost 2 bases and 2 bases, in that order; junction bases with no gene match: 6. The variable domain in full, completed from reference TRBV2 and TRBJ2-3, reads EPEVTQTPSHQVTQMGQEVILRCVPISNHLYFYWYRQILGQKVEFLVSFYNNEISEKSEIFDDQFSVERPDGSNFTLKIRSTKLEDSAMYFCASSEYGGRTTDTQYFGPGTRLTVL.